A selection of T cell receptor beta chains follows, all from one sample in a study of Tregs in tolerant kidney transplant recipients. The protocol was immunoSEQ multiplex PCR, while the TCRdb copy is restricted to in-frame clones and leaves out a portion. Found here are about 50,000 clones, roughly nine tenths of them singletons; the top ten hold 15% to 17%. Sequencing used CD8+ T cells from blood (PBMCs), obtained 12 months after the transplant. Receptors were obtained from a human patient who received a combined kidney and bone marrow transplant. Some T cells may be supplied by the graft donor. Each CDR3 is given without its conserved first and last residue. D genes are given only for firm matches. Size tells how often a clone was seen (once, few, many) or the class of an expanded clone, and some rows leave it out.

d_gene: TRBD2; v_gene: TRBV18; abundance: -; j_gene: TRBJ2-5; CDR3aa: ASSQREVQETQY
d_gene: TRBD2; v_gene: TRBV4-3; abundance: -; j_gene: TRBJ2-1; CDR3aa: ASSQDLAGGLSFEQF
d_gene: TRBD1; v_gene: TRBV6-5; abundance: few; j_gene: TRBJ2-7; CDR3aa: ASSTGTGFDEQY
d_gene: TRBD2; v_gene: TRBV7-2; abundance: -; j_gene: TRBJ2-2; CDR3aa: ASSFTTSGGPGELF
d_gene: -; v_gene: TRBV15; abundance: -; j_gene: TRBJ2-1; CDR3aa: ATSNRGEQF
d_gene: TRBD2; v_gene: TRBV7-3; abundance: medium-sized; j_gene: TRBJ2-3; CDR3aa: ASSRLAGYTDTQY
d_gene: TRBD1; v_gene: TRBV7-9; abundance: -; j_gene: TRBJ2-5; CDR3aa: ASSLPGQGFGETQY
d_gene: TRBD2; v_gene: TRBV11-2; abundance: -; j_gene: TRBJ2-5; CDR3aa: ASRLAAQETQY
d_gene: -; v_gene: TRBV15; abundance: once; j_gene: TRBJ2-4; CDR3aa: ATSPEKGLAKNIQY
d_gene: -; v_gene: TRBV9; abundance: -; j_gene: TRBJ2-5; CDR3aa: ASSRPGVWAETQY
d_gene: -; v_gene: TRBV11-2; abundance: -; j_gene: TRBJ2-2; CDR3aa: ASSPLTGELF
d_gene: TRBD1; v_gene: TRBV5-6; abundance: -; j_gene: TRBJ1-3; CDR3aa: ASSYGQGKGNTIY
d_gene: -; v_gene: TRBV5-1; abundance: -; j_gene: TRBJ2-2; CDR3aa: ASSPIGVTGELF
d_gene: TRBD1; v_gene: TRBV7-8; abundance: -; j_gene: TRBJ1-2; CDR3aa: ASSPRQGGYGYT
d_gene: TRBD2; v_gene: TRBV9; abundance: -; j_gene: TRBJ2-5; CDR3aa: ASSPGLAGYQETQY
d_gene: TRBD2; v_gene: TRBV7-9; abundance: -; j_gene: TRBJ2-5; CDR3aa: ASSLALAGVEETQY
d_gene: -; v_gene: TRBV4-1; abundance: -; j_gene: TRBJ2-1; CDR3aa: ASSQVDGGQF
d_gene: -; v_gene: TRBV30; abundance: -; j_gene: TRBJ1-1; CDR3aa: AGALSEAF
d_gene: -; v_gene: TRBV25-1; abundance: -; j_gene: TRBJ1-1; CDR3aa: ASSERGGVTEAF
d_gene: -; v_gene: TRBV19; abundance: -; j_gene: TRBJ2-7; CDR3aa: ASSPQYKYEQY
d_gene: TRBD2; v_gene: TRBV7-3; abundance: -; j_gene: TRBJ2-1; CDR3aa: ASSLLGGSSYNEQF
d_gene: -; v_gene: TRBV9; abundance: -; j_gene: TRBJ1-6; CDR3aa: ASSAGQPSFNSPLH
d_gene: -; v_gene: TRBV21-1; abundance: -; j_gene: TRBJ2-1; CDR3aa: ASSRRLRDRRNEQF
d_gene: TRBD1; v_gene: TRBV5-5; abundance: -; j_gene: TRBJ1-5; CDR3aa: ASSDGTAYSNQPQH
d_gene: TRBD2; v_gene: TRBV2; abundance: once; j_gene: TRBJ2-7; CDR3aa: ASTLLGSGAYEQY
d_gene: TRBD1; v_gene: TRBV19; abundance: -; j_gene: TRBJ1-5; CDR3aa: ASSNTTGGNQPQH
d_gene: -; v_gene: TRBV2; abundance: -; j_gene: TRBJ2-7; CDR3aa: ASSDSPPSSYEQY
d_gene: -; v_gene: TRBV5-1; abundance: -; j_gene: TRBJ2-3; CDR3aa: ASSLRTRGDTQY
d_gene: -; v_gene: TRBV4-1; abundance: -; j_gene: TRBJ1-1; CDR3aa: ASSQDGGIEAF
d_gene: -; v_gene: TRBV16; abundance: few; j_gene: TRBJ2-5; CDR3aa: ASTAEFEGVRLETQY
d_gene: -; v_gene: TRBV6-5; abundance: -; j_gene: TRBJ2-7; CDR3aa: ASSYGGGGYEQY
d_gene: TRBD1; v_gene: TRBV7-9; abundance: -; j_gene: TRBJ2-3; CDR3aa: ASSDRDRDPDTQY
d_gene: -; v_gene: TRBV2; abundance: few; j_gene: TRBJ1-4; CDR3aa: AKRDSVNEKLF
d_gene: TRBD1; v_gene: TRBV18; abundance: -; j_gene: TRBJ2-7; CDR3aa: ASSPTGTDTYEQY
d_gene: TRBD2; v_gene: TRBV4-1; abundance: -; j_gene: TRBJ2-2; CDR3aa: ASSSEAGGNTGELF
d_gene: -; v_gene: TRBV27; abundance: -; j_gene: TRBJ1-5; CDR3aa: ASSLGGGNQPQH
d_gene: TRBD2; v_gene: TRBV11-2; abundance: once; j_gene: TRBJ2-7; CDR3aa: ASSLGTSQHYEQY
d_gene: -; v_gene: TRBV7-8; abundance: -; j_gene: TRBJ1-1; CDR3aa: ASSLPTGTATEAF
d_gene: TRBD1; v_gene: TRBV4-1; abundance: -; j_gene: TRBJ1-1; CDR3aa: ASSQAGTGYMNTEAF
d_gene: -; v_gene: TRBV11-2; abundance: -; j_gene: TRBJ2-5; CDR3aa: ASSLGGLGTQY
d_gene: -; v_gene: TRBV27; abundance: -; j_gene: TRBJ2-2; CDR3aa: ASSLVYARNTGELF
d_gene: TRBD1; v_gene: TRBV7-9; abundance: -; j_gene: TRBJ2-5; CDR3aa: ASSHNRGVGQETQY
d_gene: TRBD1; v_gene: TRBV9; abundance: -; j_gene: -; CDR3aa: ASSWGQGGHYEQY